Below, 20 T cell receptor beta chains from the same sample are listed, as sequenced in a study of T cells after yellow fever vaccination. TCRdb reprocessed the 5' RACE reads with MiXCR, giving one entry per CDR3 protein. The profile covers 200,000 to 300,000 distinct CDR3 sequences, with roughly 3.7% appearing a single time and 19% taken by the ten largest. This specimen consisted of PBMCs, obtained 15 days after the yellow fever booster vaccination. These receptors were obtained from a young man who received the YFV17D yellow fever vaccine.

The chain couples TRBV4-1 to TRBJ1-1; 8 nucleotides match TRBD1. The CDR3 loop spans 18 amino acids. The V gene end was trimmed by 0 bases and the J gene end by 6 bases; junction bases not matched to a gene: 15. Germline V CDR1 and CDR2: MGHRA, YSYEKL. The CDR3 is CASSQDLGTQHRGAEAFF. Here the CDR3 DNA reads TGCGCCAGCAGCCAAGATTTGGGGACACAGCACAGGGGGGCTGAAGCTTTCTTT.

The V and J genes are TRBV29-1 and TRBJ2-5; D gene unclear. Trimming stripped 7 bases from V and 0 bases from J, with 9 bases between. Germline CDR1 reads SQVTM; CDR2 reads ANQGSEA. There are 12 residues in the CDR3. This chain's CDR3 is CSGSLYQETQYF. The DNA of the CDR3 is TGCAGCGGTAGTTTGTACCAAGAGACCCAGTACTTC.

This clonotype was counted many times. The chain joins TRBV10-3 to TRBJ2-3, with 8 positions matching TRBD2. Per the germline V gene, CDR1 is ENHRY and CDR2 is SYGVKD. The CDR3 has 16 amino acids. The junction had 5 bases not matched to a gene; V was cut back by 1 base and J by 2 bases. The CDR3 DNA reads TGTGCCATCAGTGAGTACGAGCGGGGGTACACAGATACGCAGTATTTT. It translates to CAISEYERGYTDTQYF.

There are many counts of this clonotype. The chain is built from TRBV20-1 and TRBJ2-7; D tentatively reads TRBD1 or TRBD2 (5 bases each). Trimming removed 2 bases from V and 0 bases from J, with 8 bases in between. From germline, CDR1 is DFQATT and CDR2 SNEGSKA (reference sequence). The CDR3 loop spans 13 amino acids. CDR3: CSARRDRSYEQYF. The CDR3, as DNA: TGCAGTGCTAGAAGGGACCGCTCCTACGAGCAGTACTTC.

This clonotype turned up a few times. The CDR3: CSATSGTSGGWNTGELFF. In DNA form, the CDR3 reads TGCAGTGCTACCTCCGGGACTAGCGGGGGGTGGAACACCGGGGAGCTGTTTTTT. The chain links TRBV20-1 to TRBJ2-2, with 15 bases aligning to TRBD2. Germline V CDR1 and CDR2: DFQATT, SNEGSKA (reference sequence). The CDR3 is made up of 18 amino acids. V was pared by 4 bases and J by 1 base, with 7 bases of the junction left unmatched.

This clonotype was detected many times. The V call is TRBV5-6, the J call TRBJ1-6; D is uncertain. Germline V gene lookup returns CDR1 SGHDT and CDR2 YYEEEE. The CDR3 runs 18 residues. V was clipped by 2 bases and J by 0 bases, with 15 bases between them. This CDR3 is CASSFFPGSTSYNSPLHF. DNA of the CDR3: TGTGCCAGCAGCTTCTTCCCCGGGTCAACCTCCTATAATTCACCCCTCCACTTT.

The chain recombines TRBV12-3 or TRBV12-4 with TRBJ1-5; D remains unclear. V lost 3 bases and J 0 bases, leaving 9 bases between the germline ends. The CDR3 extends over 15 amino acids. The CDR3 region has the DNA TGTGCCAGCAGTTTGTCCCCCTATAGCAATCAGCCCCAGCATTTT. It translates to CASSLSPYSNQPQHF.

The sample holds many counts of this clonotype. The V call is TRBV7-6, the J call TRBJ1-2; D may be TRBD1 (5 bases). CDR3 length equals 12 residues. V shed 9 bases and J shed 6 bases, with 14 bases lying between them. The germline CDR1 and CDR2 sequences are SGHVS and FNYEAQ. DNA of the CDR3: TGTGCCAGGTCGCAGGGAGGAAATGGCTACACCTTC. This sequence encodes CARSQGGNGYTF.

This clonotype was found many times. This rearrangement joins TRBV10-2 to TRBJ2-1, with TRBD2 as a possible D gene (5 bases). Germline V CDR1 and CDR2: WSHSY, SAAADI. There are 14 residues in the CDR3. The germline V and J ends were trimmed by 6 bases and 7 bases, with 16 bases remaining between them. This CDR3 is CASSPPGRGNEQFF. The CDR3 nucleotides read TGCGCCAGCAGCCCCCCTGGGCGCGGGAATGAGCAGTTCTTC.

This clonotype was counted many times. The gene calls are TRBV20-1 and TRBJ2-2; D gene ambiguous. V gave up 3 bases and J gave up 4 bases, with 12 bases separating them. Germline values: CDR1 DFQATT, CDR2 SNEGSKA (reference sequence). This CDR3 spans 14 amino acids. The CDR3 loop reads CSASTRGSTGELFF. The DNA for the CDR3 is TGCAGTGCTAGTACCCGCGGAAGCACCGGGGAGCTGTTTTTT.

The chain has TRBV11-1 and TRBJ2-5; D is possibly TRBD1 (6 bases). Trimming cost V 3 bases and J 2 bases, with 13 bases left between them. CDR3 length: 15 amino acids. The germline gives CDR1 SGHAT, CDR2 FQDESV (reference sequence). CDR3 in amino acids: CASSFGDMGQETQYF. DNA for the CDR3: TGTGCCAGCAGCTTCGGGGACATGGGGCAAGAGACCCAGTACTTC.

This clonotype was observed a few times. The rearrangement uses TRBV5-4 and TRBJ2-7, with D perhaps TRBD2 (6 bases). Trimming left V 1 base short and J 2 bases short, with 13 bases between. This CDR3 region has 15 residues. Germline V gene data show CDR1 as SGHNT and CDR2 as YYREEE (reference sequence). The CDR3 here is CASSLLERGTYEQYF. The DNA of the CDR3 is TGTGCCAGCAGCTTGTTGGAACGGGGGACCTACGAGCAGTACTTC.

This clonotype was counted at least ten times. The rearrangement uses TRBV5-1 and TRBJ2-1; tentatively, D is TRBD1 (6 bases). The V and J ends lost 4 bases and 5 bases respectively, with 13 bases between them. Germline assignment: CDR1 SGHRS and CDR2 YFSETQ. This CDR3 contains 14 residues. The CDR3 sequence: CASSPRQAHNEQFF. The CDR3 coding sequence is TGCGCCAGCAGCCCTAGACAGGCCCACAATGAGCAGTTCTTC.

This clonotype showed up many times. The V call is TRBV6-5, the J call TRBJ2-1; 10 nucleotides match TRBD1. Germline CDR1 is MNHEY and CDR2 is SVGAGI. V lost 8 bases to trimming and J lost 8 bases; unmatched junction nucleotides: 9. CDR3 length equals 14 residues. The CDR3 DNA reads TGTGCCAGCCGGAGGGACAGGGGCTGGGATGAGCAGTTCTTC. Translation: CASRRDRGWDEQFF.

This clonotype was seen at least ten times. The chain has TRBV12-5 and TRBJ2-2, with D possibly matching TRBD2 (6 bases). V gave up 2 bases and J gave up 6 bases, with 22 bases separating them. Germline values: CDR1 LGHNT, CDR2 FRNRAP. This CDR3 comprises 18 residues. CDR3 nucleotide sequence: TGTGCTAGTGGTTTGACTACCTCCGGGACTCCCCCGGCCGGGGAGCTGTTTTTT. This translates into CASGLTTSGTPPAGELFF.

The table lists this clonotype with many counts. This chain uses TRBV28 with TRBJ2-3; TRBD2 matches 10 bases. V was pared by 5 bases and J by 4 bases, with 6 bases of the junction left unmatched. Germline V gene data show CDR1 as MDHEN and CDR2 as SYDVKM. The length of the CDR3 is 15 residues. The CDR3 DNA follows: TGTGCCAGCAGTATACTAGCGGGGAGGCCAGATACGCAGTATTTT. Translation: CASSILAGRPDTQYF.

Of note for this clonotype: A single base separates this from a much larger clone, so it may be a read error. CDR3 sequence: CASSLEYLATDAFF. The CDR3 DNA is TGTGCCAGCAGCCTAGAATATCTCGCGACTGATGCTTTCTTT. The chain links TRBV5-5 to TRBJ1-1; D is unresolved. There are 14 residues in the CDR3. Germline CDR1 SGHKS, CDR2 YYEKEE (reference sequence). Combining the CDR3 with reference TRBV5-5 and TRBJ1-1 gives the whole variable domain DAGVTQSPTHLIKTRGQQVTLRCSPISGHKSVSWYQQVLGQGPQFIFQYYEKEERGRGNFPDRFSARQFPNYSSELNVNALLLGDSALYLCASSLEYLATDAFFGQGTRLTVV.

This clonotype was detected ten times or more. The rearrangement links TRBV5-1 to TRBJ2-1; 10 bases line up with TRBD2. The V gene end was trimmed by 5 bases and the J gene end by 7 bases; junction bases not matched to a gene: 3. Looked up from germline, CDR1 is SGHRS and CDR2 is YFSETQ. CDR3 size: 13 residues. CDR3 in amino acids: CASRSGGENEQFF. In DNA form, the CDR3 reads TGCGCCAGCAGGAGCGGGGGGGAAAATGAGCAGTTCTTC.

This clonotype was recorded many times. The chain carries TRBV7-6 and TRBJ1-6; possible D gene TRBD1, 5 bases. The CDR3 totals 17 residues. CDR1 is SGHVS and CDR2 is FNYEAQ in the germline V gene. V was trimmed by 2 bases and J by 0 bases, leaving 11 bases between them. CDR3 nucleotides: TGTGCCAGCAGCTTAAGGCAGGGTAGCTCCTATAATTCACCCCTCCACTTT. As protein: CASSLRQGSSYNSPLHF.

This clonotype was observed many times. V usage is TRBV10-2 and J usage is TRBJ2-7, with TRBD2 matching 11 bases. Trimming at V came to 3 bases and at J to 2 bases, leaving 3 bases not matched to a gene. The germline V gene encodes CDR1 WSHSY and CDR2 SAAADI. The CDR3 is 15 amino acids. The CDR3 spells CASSDSSGGPYEQYF. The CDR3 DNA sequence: TGCGCCAGCAGTGATTCTAGCGGGGGGCCCTACGAGCAGTACTTC.